The rows below give T cell receptor beta chains drawn from one sample of a study of post-analysis software for immune sequencing data. Each CDR3 protein is one row after TCRdb ran MiXCR on the PCR reads. The sample holds around 700,000 distinct CDR3 sequences; 59% are singletons and the top ten take around 10%. Source material: blood. The origin of the receptors is a girl aged 2-10 years with multiple sclerosis. Each CDR3 is given with its conserved first and last residue. D genes are given only for firm matches. A row's size may be missing; if present it is once, few, many or a size class.

j_call,d_call,v_call,clone_size,cdr3_aa,cdr3_nt
TRBJ2-1,TRBD2,TRBV20-1,.,CSANLAGVISYNEQFF,TGCAGTGCTAATCTAGCGGGAGTCATCTCCTACAATGAGCAGTTCTTC
TRBJ2-7,TRBD1,TRBV5-5,.,CASSAEQGSYEQYF,TGTGCCAGCAGCGCGGAACAGGGGTCCTACGAGCAGTACTTC
TRBJ2-5,.,TRBV6-1,.,CASSVQGGTGETQYF,TGTGCCAGCAGCGTCCAGGGCGGGACGGGAGAGACCCAGTACTTC
TRBJ1-6,.,TRBV7-9,few,CASSSDATYNSPLHF,TGTGCCAGCAGCTCGGACGCCACCTATAATTCACCCCTCCACTTT
TRBJ2-3,TRBD1,TRBV6-5,few,CASSYSGTGGLYF,TGTGCCAGCAGTTACTCAGGGACAGGGGGCCTGTATTTT
TRBJ1-5,.,TRBV10-1,once,CASSEVPNQPQHF,TGCGCCAGCAGTGAGGTTCCCAATCAGCCCCAGCATTTT
TRBJ2-5,TRBD1,TRBV4-1,.,CASSQDPFAGQGDNEQYF,TGCGCCAGCAGCCAAGATCCTTTTGCGGGACAGGGAGACAATGAGCAGTACTTC
TRBJ1-2,TRBD1,TRBV29-1,few,CSVVTGDRYGYTF,TGCAGCGTTGTGACAGGGGATAGGTATGGCTACACCTTC
TRBJ1-1,.,TRBV7-3,.,CASSSSEGSAEAFF,TGTGCCAGCAGTTCCTCTGAGGGTAGTGCTGAAGCTTTCTTT
TRBJ2-7,.,TRBV15,.,CATSRAGSSYNEQYF,TGTGCCACCAGCAGAGCCGGGAGCTCCTACAATGAGCAGTACTTC
TRBJ2-1,TRBD2,TRBV7-9,few,CASSQLTSGRNNEQFF,TGTGCCAGCAGCCAATTAACTAGCGGGAGGAACAATGAGCAGTTCTTC
TRBJ2-5,.,TRBV5-6,.,CASSYRDLPGETQYF,TGTGCCAGCAGCTACCGGGACCTCCCCGGAGAGACCCAGTACTTC
TRBJ1-2,.,TRBV14,.,CASSLSRDWRYGYTF,TGTGCCAGCAGCCTGAGCCGGGACTGGCGCTATGGCTACACCTTC
TRBJ2-1,TRBD2,TRBV5-1,.,CASTQRGNNEQFF,TGCGCCAGCACCCAGCGGGGGAACAATGAGCAGTTCTTC
TRBJ2-2,.,TRBV6-1,.,CASSTGGGGLTTGELFF,TGTGCCAGCAGTACCGGGGGAGGGGGACTAACAACCGGGGAGCTGTTTTTT
TRBJ2-1,TRBD1,TRBV12-3/TRBV12-4,few,CASSPPGTGYNEQFF,TGTGCCAGCAGTCCCCCCGGGACAGGGTACAATGAGCAGTTCTTC
TRBJ1-1,.,TRBV6-5,.,CASSYWGGAGEAFF,TGTGCCAGCAGTTACTGGGGTGGGGCAGGTGAAGCTTTCTTT
TRBJ2-3,TRBD2,TRBV5-1,.,CASSSGLAEHTDTQYF,TGCGCCAGCAGCTCAGGACTAGCGGAGCACACAGATACGCAGTATTTT
TRBJ2-3,TRBD2,TRBV7-2,.,CASSLTRLAGTTDTQYF,TGTGCCAGCAGCTTAACGAGACTAGCGGGGACCACAGATACGCAGTATTTT
TRBJ2-1,.,TRBV6-5,many,CASSFLNEQFF,TGTGCCAGCAGTTTCCTAAATGAGCAGTTCTTC
TRBJ2-3,TRBD2,TRBV13,.,CASSSPGLAGSTDTQYF,TGTGCCAGCAGCTCCCCCGGACTAGCGGGTAGCACAGATACGCAGTATTTT
TRBJ2-1,.,TRBV5-1,.,CASSLMLDEQFF,TGCGCCAGCAGCCTCATGCTCGATGAGCAGTTCTTC
TRBJ2-7,.,TRBV7-9,.,CASSPLIPYEQYF,TGTGCCAGCAGCCCTTTGATCCCCTACGAGCAGTACTTC
TRBJ2-5,.,TRBV27,.,CASSSYGEVQYF,TGTGCCAGCAGTTCCTATGGTGAGGTCCAGTACTTC
TRBJ1-1,TRBD1,TRBV12-3/TRBV12-4,.,CASSPRGLDTEAFF,TGTGCCAGCAGTCCGAGGGGGCTTGACACTGAAGCTTTCTTT
TRBJ1-2,.,TRBV29-1,.,CSVVSVNGYTF,TGCAGCGTCGTAAGTGTCAACGGCTACACCTTC
TRBJ2-5,.,TRBV4-1,.,CASSQSFRGRGETQYF,TGCGCCAGCAGCCAGTCGTTCAGGGGTCGAGGGGAGACCCAGTACTTC
TRBJ2-1,TRBD2,TRBV20-1,.,CSARSGLAGLNEQFF,TGCAGTGCTAGATCGGGACTAGCGGGACTCAATGAGCAGTTCTTC
TRBJ2-5,TRBD2,TRBV3-1,once,CASSQLAGGGIETQYF,TGTGCCAGCAGCCAACTAGCGGGAGGGGGAATAGAGACCCAGTACTTC
TRBJ2-1,.,TRBV3-1,.,CASSQDIYAAQFSSSEQFF,TGTGCCAGCAGCCAAGATATCTATGCGGCCCAGTTCTCGTCCAGTGAGCAGTTCTTC
TRBJ2-5,TRBD2,TRBV20-1,few,CSATSGRSETQYF,TGCAGTGCTACGAGCGGGAGATCAGAGACCCAGTACTTC
TRBJ2-2,TRBD2,TRBV20-1,few,CSARASGAAGELFF,TGCAGTGCTAGAGCTAGCGGGGCTGCCGGGGAGCTGTTTTTT
TRBJ2-7,TRBD2,TRBV7-2,.,CASSLDPVAGGPREQYF,TGTGCCAGCAGCTTAGACCCCGTAGCGGGAGGGCCTCGAGAGCAGTACTTC
TRBJ2-7,TRBD1,TRBV28,.,CASSSAGGQGFYEQYF,TGTGCCAGCAGTTCTGCCGGGGGACAGGGATTTTACGAGCAGTACTTC
TRBJ1-2,TRBD1,TRBV29-1,.,CSAQGEGGYTF,TGCAGCGCCCAGGGGGAGGGTGGCTACACCTTC
TRBJ2-1,TRBD2,TRBV6-6,.,CASSKGTAGGPRNEQFF,TGTGCCAGCAGCAAGGGGACAGCGGGAGGGCCGAGGAATGAGCAGTTCTTC
TRBJ2-3,TRBD1,TRBV4-3,few,CASSHQTGTGGADTQYF,TGCGCCAGCAGCCATCAAACCGGGACAGGGGGGGCAGATACGCAGTATTTT
TRBJ2-2,TRBD2,TRBV9,.,CASSVVAGVPTGELFF,TGTGCCAGCAGCGTAGTTGCGGGAGTCCCCACCGGGGAGCTGTTTTTT
TRBJ1-4,.,TRBV7-9,few,CASSSGVSYEKLFF,TGTGCCAGCAGCTCAGGGGTTTCGTATGAAAAACTGTTTTTT
TRBJ2-7,TRBD2,TRBV10-3,.,CATMRSSGPYEQYF,TGTGCCACCATGCGATCTAGCGGACCCTACGAGCAGTACTTC
TRBJ1-4,TRBD1,TRBV12-3/TRBV12-4,.,CASTPGGPGVEKLFF,TGTGCCAGCACCCCAGGGGGTCCGGGGGTTGAAAAACTGTTTTTT
TRBJ2-1,.,TRBV29-1,few,CSVEKVSGNEQFF,TGCAGCGTTGAAAAAGTTAGCGGCAATGAGCAGTTCTTC
TRBJ2-5,.,TRBV20-1,.,CSASPLSLGDQETQYF,TGCAGTGCTAGCCCCCTGTCTCTTGGTGACCAAGAGACCCAGTACTTC
TRBJ2-7,.,TRBV2,.,CASLTGRDYEQYF,TGTGCCAGCCTGACGGGGAGAGACTACGAGCAGTACTTC
TRBJ2-6,.,TRBV7-9,few,CASTGTLSGANVLTF,TGTGCCAGCACCGGGACTCTGTCTGGGGCCAACGTCCTGACTTTC
TRBJ2-5,TRBD1,TRBV12-3/TRBV12-4,.,CASSYTGQGATQYF,TGTGCCAGCAGTTACACCGGACAGGGGGCGACCCAGTACTTC
TRBJ1-4,.,TRBV15,.,CATSRDGFRFATNEKLFF,TGTGCCACCAGCAGAGATGGCTTTCGATTTGCAACTAATGAAAAACTGTTTTTT
TRBJ2-5,.,TRBV5-1,.,CASSRGVGAETQYF,TGCGCCAGCAGCCGGGGTGTAGGGGCCGAGACCCAGTACTTC
TRBJ1-5,.,TRBV7-2,once,CASSREGPPRPQHF,TGTGCCAGCAGTCGAGAGGGGCCCCCACGGCCCCAGCATTTT
TRBJ2-7,TRBD2,TRBV6-1,few,CASNILAGGPYEQYF,TGTGCCAGCAACATACTAGCGGGAGGTCCCTACGAGCAGTACTTC
TRBJ2-7,TRBD1,TRBV5-1,few,CASSFVAGTGGVYEQYF,TGCGCCAGCAGCTTCGTCGCCGGGACAGGGGGCGTGTACGAGCAGTACTTC
TRBJ2-5,TRBD2,TRBV6-2/TRBV6-3,.,CASRPYTSGRAEEQYF,TGTGCCAGCAGACCTTATACTAGCGGGAGAGCAGAAGAGCAGTACTTC